Following are 24 T cell receptor beta chains from one sample sequenced in a study of response to subunit inactivated influenza vaccine. TCRdb reprocessed the RT-PCR reads with MiXCR, giving one entry per CDR3 protein. The sample has about 800,000 distinct CDR3 sequences; about 20% are singletons. Sequences were derived from PBMCs from blood, sampled 5 days after vaccination. Receptors originate from a man aged 45-65 years who received an inactivated influenza vaccine.

The rearrangement joins TRBV27 to TRBJ2-7, with D perhaps matching TRBD1 (6 bases). The CDR3 loop spans 16 amino acids. Trimming stripped 3 bases from V and 5 bases from J, with 20 bases between. Germline CDR1 and CDR2: MNHEY and SMNVEV (reference sequence). Written as DNA, the CDR3 is TGTGCCAGCAGTTTCTCGCCGGGACACAAAAGCCACGAGCAGTACTTC. Residues: CASSFSPGHKSHEQYF.

The chain employs TRBV10-3 and TRBJ2-3, with 9 bases that match TRBD2. This CDR3 spans 15 amino acids. Germline loops: CDR1 ENHRY, CDR2 SYGVKD. The V segment lost 4 bases and the J segment 5 bases; nucleotides outside the gene matches: 7. The DNA for the CDR3 is TGTGCCATCAGTGTTAGCGGGAGTCCCGGAGATACGCAGTATTTT. Amino acid sequence: CAISVSGSPGDTQYF.

This clonotype was seen only a few times. This CDR3 reads CSGLWAETQYF. CDR3 in DNA: TGCAGTGGTTTGTGGGCAGAGACCCAGTACTTC. The V gene is TRBV20-1, the J gene TRBJ2-5; no reliable D call. V shed 7 bases and J shed 4 bases, with 10 bases lying between them. Looked up from germline, CDR1 is DFQATT and CDR2 is SNEGSKA (reference sequence). The CDR3 has 11 residues.

The V call is TRBV29-1, the J call TRBJ2-7; tentatively, D is TRBD2 (5 bases). The V gene's germline CDR1 is SQVTM and CDR2 ANQGSEA. The CDR3 has 15 amino acids. Between the trimmed V and J ends, which lost 6 bases and 3 bases, there was a span of 21 bases. CDR3: CSVDSPLGGGYEQYF. In DNA form, the CDR3 reads TGCAGCGTCGACTCCCCTCTAGGCGGAGGCTACGAGCAGTACTTC.

This chain connects TRBV5-1 to TRBJ2-2; D may be TRBD2 (6 bases). Germline loops: CDR1 SGHRS, CDR2 YFSETQ. V shed 4 bases and J shed 6 bases, with 19 bases lying between them. The CDR3 has 16 amino acids. The CDR3 DNA reads TGCGCCAGCAGCGGGGGACTGTACGGGCCCCCCGGGGAGCTGTTTTTT. Protein: CASSGGLYGPPGELFF.

This clonotype was seen only a few times. The chain links TRBV20-1 to TRBJ2-1, with 9 bases matching TRBD1. Germline V CDR1 and CDR2: DFQATT, SNEGSKA (reference sequence). The CDR3 runs 19 residues. With V trimmed by 5 bases and J by 1 base, 18 bases remained unmatched. The CDR3 reads CSASLDRGIEISSYNEQFF. The CDR3, as DNA: TGCAGTGCTTCGCTGGACAGGGGAATTGAAATAAGTTCCTACAATGAGCAGTTCTTC.

The genes are TRBV5-5 and TRBJ2-4, with TRBD2 identical over 8 bases. The length of the CDR3 is 17 residues. The germline CDR1 and CDR2 sequences are SGHKS and YYEKEE (reference sequence). The V segment lost 2 bases and the J segment 7 bases; nucleotides outside the gene matches: 14. The CDR3 nucleotides read TGTGCCAGCAGCTTTTGGCGGGGGGTACTCGATGTGAACATTCAGTACTTC. It translates to CASSFWRGVLDVNIQYF.

This clonotype was counted between two and nine times. The chain joins TRBV7-2 to TRBJ2-1; TRBD1 matches at 8 bases. From germline, CDR1 is SGHTA and CDR2 FQGNSA. The CDR3 consists of 16 residues. J lost 7 bases, V lost 0 bases, and 8 bases had no gene match. CDR3 loop: CASSLAGQGARNEQFF. The CDR3 DNA follows: TGTGCCAGCAGCTTAGCGGGGCAGGGGGCTCGGAATGAGCAGTTCTTC.

This clonotype was observed a handful of times. The V gene is TRBV15, the J gene TRBJ2-7, with D uncertain. CDR3 length: 13 residues. CDR1 is LNHNV, CDR2 YYDKDF, per germline (reference sequence). Between the trimmed V and J ends, which lost 3 bases and 5 bases, there was a span of 11 bases. CDR3 sequence (DNA): TGTGCCACCAGCAGCCCTGAGTTTCACGAGCAGTACTTC. Translating it yields CATSSPEFHEQYF.

This clonotype appeared a few times. V usage is TRBV6-2 or TRBV6-3 and J usage is TRBJ2-7; 8 nucleotides align to TRBD2. CDR3 length: 14 residues. J was trimmed by 6 bases and V by 2 bases; bases with no gene match: 6. Per germline, CDR1 MNHEY and CDR2 SVGEGT. The CDR3 loop is CASSYAGGGLEQYF. CDR3 nucleotides: TGTGCCAGCAGTTACGCGGGAGGTGGTCTCGAGCAGTACTTC.

A few counts support this clonotype. J is TRBJ2-2 and V is TRBV6-5; tentative D call: TRBD2 (5 bases). This CDR3 spans 17 amino acids. Per the germline V gene, CDR1 is MNHEY and CDR2 is SVGAGI. Trimming left V 0 bases short and J 6 bases short, with 17 bases between. For the CDR3, the DNA is TGTGCCAGCAGTTACTCGAACCCGGGGATGTCCGCCGGGGAGCTGTTTTTT. Translated: CASSYSNPGMSAGELFF.

As regards this clonotype: This probably arose from a read error, given a far larger clone one base away. The chain links TRBV2 to TRBJ2-3, with D possibly TRBD2 on 6 matching bases. CDR3 length: 12 amino acids. Germline-derived CDR1 and CDR2 are SNHLY and FYNNEI. Trimming stripped 7 bases from V and 6 bases from J, with 11 bases between. The CDR3 region is CASNPGGDTQYF. In nucleotides, the CDR3 is TGTGCCAGCAATCCCGGAGGGGATACGCAGTATTTT.

V and J are TRBV20-1 and TRBJ2-7; TRBD1 agrees at 10 bases. V shed 6 bases, J shed 7 bases, and the junction held 12 bases outside the gene matches. The germline V gene has CDR1 DFQATT and CDR2 SNEGSKA (reference sequence). The CDR3 covers 14 residues. The CDR3 nucleotides are TGCAGTGCAAATACCCCGGGACAGGGGAATGAGCAGTACTTC. Amino acid sequence: CSANTPGQGNEQYF.

The chain combines TRBV3-1 with TRBJ2-1; D unclear. This CDR3 has 12 amino acids. Trimming left V 0 bases short and J 6 bases short, with 3 bases between. Germline V gene sequence: CDR1 LGHDT, CDR2 YNNKEL (reference sequence). The CDR3: CASSQEPNEQFF. In nucleotides, the CDR3 is TGTGCCAGCAGCCAAGAGCCCAATGAGCAGTTCTTC.

This clonotype has just a few counts. The rearrangement links TRBV6-4 to TRBJ2-3; D perhaps matches TRBD1 (5 bases). V was pared by 6 bases and J by 5 bases, with 15 bases between. This CDR3 region has 14 residues. CDR1 is MRHNA and CDR2 is SNTAGT in the germline V gene. CDR3 loop: CASSGPSDRDTQYF. The CDR3 bases are TGTGCCAGCAGCGGGCCATCAGACAGAGATACGCAGTATTTT.

The CDR3 nucleotides are TGTGCCAGCCTATACCGGGGGTCGGGAGATACGCAGTATTTT. Protein product: CASLYRGSGDTQYF. The V gene is TRBV12-3 or TRBV12-4, the J gene TRBJ2-3; D might be TRBD2 (6 bases). V was pared by 8 bases and J by 5 bases, with 17 bases between. CDR3 length equals 14 residues.

This chain links TRBV6-1 with TRBJ2-2; the match to TRBD1 covers 7 bases. This CDR3 region has 16 residues. V lost 6 bases, J lost 4 bases, and 11 bases stayed unmatched. CDR1 is MNHNS, CDR2 SASEGT, per germline. The CDR3 protein is CASSASGTALTGELFF. CDR3 nucleotide sequence: TGTGCCAGCAGCGCGTCCGGGACAGCCCTCACCGGGGAGCTGTTTTTT.

The chain joins TRBV30 to TRBJ1-6; no clear D gene. The length of the CDR3 is 14 residues. Trimming removed 5 bases at V and 5 bases at J, with 13 bases between. Germline CDR1 GTSNPN, CDR2 SVGIG (reference sequence). CDR3 nucleotides: TGTGCCTGGTCGCGTGGGTTCGATAATTCACCCCTCCACTTT. This translates into CAWSRGFDNSPLHF.

This clonotype was seen a handful of times. CDR3 nucleotides: TGTGCCAGCAGGACAGGACAGGGGGGGACGAACACCGGGGAGCTGTTTTTT. Translation: CASRTGQGGTNTGELFF. This chain connects TRBV6-1 to TRBJ2-2; 10 nucleotides agree with TRBD1. Germline V gene lookup returns CDR1 MNHNS and CDR2 SASEGT. This CDR3 is built from 17 residues. With V trimmed by 6 bases and J by 0 bases, 7 bases remained unmatched.

This clonotype was recorded at least ten times. The J gene is TRBJ2-2, the V gene TRBV21-1; the table's TRBD1 call for D was not verified on the DNA. TRBV21-1 is a pseudogene. This CDR3 region has 16 residues. The CDR3 region is CASSKSGDTGEGELFF. CDR3 bases: TGTGCCAGCAGCAAATCAGGGGATACAGGGGAGGGGGAGCTGTTTTTT.

The chain links TRBV4-2 to TRBJ2-7, with D unclear. The CDR3 spans 14 residues. Germline V CDR1 and CDR2: LGHNA, YNFKEQ. The V gene lost 10 bases and the J gene lost 6 bases, with 22 bases spanning the gap. The DNA of the CDR3 is TGTGCCACTTCAACGGGTGAGCCTCTTATCGAGCAGTACTTC. It specifies CATSTGEPLIEQYF.

The chain recombines TRBV20-1 with TRBJ1-3; D perhaps matches TRBD1 (5 bases). Trimming cost V 3 bases and J 3 bases, with 12 bases left between them. Germline V CDR1 and CDR2: DFQATT, SNEGSKA (reference sequence). There are 14 residues in the CDR3. CDR3 coding DNA: TGCAGTGCTAGGCCCCGGGGGTATGGAAACACCATATATTTT. Translating gives CSARPRGYGNTIYF.

This clonotype was recorded at least ten times. The chain recombines TRBV20-1 with TRBJ2-5, with TRBD1 identical over 9 bases. V lost 1 base and J lost 6; bases outside the gene matches: 3. Germline-derived CDR1 and CDR2 are DFQATT and SNEGSKA (reference sequence). The CDR3 contains 13 residues. The CDR3 spells CSARGTGVQTQYF. CDR3 sequence (DNA): TGCAGTGCTAGAGGGACAGGGGTACAGACCCAGTACTTC.

The rearrangement uses TRBV27 and TRBJ2-7; 7 positions match TRBD1. J was trimmed by 3 bases and V by 5 bases; bases with no gene match: 7. Per the germline V gene, CDR1 is MNHEY and CDR2 is SMNVEV (reference sequence). The CDR3 length is 14 residues. The CDR3 sequence is CASSLMTGSYEQYF. The CDR3 coding sequence is TGTGCCAGCAGTCTCATGACAGGGAGCTACGAGCAGTACTTC.